The source of this TCR beta chain is a study of blood T cell repertoires in COVID-19. About the study: PBMCs, B-cell-depleted T cells, or T cells provided the cDNA or gDNA that made up the material.

Using immunoSEQ multiplex PCR, the repertoire was profiled, and TCRdb retains in-frame clones only, with some absent. The sample lists almost 250,000 clones, 70% to 90% occurring once. The V and J ends lost 4 bases and 7 bases, in that order; junction bases with no gene match: 6. The CDR3 consists of 14 residues. Input material: PBMCs or T cells enriched from blood (not recorded which). The rearrangement uses TRBV23-1 and TRBJ1-5; 8 bases match TRBD1. TRBV23-1 is noted as an ORF with a role that remains uncertain. The sequence was collected from a woman in her forties or fifties with acute COVID-19. This CDR3 reads CASSRTGGGQPQHF. The CDR3, as DNA: TGCGCCAGCAGTCGAACAGGGGGAGGCCAGCCCCAGCATTTT.